Sequencing of this T cell receptor beta chain was carried out in a study of blood T cell repertoires in COVID-19. As for the study in general: Samples representing acute and convalescent COVID-19 were sourced from the United States, Italy and Spain. T cells, B-cell-depleted T cells, or PBMCs supplied cDNA or gDNA.

Germline CDR1 is SGHRS and CDR2 is YFSETQ. Trimming shortened V by 4 bases and J by 7 bases, and 23 bases separated the two germline ends. This CDR3 is 17 amino acids long. As handled by the study authors: Amplification with reference gene primers provided the estimates of nucleated cell counts. Generated by immunoSEQ multiplex PCR, the TCRdb table keeps only in-frame clones and is missing some. V and J calls and clone size come straight from that table; D and trimming were deduced from the DNA. The sample has 100,000 or so clones; roughly 81% are singletons. This chain links TRBV5-1 with TRBJ2-2, with D maybe TRBD2 (7 bases). This receptor was obtained from a human donor in a cohort sampled during active COVID-19. The sample taken for sequencing was peripheral blood. This CDR3 is CASSPGHLAAGIGELFF. The CDR3 bases are TGCGCCAGCAGCCCGGGACACTTGGCAGCGGGAATCGGGGAGCTGTTTTTT.